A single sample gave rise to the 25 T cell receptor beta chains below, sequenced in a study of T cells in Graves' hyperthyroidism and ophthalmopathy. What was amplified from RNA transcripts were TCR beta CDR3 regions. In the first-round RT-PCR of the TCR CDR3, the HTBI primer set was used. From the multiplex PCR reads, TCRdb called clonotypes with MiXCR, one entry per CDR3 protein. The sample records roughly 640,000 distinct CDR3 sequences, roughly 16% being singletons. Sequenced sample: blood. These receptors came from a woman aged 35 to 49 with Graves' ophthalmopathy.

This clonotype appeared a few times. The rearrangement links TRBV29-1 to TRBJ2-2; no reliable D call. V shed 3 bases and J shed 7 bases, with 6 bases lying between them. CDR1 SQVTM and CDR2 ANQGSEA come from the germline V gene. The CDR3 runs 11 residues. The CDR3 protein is CSVDRFGELFF. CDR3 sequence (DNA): TGCAGCGTTGACAGGTTCGGGGAGCTGTTTTTT.

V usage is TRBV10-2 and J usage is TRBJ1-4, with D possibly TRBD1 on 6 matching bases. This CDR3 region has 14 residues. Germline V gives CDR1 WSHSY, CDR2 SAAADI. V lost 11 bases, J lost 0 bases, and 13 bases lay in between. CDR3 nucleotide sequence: TGCGCCTCCGGACAGAATCCAACTAATGAAAAACTGTTTTTT. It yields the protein CASGQNPTNEKLFF.

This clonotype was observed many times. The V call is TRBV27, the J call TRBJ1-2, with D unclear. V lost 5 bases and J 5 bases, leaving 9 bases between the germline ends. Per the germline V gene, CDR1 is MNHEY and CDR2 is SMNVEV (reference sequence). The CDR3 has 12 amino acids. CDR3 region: CASSASGYGYTF. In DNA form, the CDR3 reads TGTGCCAGCAGTGCATCGGGATATGGCTACACCTTC.

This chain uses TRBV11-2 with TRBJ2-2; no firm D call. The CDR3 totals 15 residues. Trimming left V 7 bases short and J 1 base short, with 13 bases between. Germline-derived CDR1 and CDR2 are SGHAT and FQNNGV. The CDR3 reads CASNSRSLNTGELFF. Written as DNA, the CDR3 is TGTGCCAGCAACTCCAGGTCGCTGAACACCGGGGAGCTGTTTTTT.

CDR3 loop: CSAGNRAGEQYF. As DNA, the CDR3 is TGCAGTGCAGGGAACAGGGCCGGCGAGCAGTACTTC. J is TRBJ2-7 and V is TRBV20-1, with a tentative D call TRBD1 (6 bases). CDR3 length: 12 residues. Germline loops: CDR1 DFQATT, CDR2 SNEGSKA (reference sequence). V lost 6 bases and J lost 6, with 15 bases in between.

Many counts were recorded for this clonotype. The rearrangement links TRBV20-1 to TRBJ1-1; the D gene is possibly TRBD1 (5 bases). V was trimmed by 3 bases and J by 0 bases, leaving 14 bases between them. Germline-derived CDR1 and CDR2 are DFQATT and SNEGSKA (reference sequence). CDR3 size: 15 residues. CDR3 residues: CSASRPGTMNTEAFF. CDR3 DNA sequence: TGCAGTGCTAGCAGGCCCGGGACGATGAACACTGAAGCTTTCTTT.

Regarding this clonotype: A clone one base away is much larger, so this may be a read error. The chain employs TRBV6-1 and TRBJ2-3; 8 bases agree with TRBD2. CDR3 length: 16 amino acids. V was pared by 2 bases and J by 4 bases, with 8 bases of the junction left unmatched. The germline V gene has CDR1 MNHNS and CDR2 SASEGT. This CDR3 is CASSETSGGGADTQYF. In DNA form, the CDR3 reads TGTGCCAGCAGTGAAACTAGCGGAGGTGGGGCAGATACGCAGTATTTT.

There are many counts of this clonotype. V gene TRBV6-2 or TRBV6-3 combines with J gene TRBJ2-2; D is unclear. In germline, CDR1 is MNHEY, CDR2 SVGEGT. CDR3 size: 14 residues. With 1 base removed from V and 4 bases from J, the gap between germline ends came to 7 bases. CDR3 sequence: CASSYWPGTGELFF. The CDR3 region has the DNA TGTGCCAGCAGTTACTGGCCGGGCACCGGGGAGCTGTTTTTT.

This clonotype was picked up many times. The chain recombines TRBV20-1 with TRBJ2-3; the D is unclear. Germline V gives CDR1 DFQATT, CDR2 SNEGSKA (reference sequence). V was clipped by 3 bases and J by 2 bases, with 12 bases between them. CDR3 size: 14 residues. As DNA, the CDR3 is TGCAGTGCTAGGATGGGCTCCCTCACAGATACGCAGTATTTT. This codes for CSARMGSLTDTQYF.

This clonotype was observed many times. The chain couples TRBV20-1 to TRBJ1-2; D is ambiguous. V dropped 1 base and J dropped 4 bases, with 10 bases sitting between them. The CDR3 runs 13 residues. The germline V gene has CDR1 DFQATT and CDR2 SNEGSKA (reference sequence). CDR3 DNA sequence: TGCAGTGCTAGAGCCGCAGCCCTCTATGGCTACACCTTC. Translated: CSARAAALYGYTF.

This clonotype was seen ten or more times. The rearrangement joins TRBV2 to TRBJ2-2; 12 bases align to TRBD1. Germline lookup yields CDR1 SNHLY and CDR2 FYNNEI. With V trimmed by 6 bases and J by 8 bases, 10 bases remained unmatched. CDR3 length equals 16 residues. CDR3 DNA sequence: TGTGCCAGCAGGACGGCGGGACAGGGGGCAAATGGGGAGCTGTTTTTT. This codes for CASRTAGQGANGELFF.

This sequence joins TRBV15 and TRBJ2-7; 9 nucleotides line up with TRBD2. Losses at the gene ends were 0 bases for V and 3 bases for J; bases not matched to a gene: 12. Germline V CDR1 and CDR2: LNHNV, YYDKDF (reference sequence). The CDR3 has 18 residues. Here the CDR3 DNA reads TGTGCCACCAGCAGAGATCAGGGAGGAGCGGGAGGCCTCTACGAGCAGTACTTC. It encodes CATSRDQGGAGGLYEQYF.

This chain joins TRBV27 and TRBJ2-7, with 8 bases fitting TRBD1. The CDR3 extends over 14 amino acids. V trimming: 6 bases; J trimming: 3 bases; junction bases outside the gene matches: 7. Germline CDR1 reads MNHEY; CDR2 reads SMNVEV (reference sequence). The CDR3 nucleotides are TGTGCCAGCAGCCCCGTGACAGGGGACTACGAGCAGTACTTC. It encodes CASSPVTGDYEQYF.

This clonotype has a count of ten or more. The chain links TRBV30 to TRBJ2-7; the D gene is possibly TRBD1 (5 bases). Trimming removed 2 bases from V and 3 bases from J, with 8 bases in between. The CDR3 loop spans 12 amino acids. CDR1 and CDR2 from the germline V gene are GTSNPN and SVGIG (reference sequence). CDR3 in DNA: TGTGCCTGGAGTCCCGACAGCTACGAGCAGTACTTC. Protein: CAWSPDSYEQYF.

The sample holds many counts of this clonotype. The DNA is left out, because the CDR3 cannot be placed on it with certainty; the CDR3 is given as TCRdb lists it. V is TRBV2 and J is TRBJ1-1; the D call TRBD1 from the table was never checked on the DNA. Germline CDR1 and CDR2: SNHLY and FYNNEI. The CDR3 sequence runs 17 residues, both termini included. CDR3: CASILDAGIRTSTEAFF.

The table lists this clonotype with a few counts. In nucleotides, the CDR3 is TGCAGTGCTAGAATCCGAACTAGCGTCACCTACGAGCAGTACTTC. Protein product: CSARIRTSVTYEQYF. The rearrangement uses TRBV20-1 and TRBJ2-7; TRBD2 matches 7 bases. CDR3 size: 15 residues. Germline assignment: CDR1 DFQATT and CDR2 SNEGSKA (reference sequence). The V and J ends lost 2 bases and 2 bases, in that order; junction bases with no gene match: 9.

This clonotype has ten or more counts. CDR3: CASSLRSPRDKTGELFF. CDR3 in DNA: TGTGCCAGCAGCTTACGTTCCCCTAGGGATAAGACCGGGGAGCTGTTTTTT. This chain uses TRBV7-8 with TRBJ2-2; D not certain. Germline V gene sequence: CDR1 SGHVS, CDR2 FQNEAQ. Trimming pared 2 bases from V and 5 bases from J, leaving 18 bases between. This CDR3 spans 17 amino acids.

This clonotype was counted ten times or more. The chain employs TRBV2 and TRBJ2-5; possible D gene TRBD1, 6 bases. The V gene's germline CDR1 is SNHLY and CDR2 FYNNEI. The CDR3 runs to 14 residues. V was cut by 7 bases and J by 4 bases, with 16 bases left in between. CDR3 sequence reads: CASTEDRTRETQYF. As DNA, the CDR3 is TGTGCCAGCACCGAAGACAGGACTCGAGAGACCCAGTACTTC.

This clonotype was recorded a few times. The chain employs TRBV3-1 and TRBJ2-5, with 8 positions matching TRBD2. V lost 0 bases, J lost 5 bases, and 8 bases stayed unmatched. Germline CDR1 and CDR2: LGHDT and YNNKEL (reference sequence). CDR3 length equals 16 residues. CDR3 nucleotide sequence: TGTGCCAGCAGCCAAGATGGAAGCGGGGGATGGGAGACCCAGTACTTC. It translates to CASSQDGSGGWETQYF.

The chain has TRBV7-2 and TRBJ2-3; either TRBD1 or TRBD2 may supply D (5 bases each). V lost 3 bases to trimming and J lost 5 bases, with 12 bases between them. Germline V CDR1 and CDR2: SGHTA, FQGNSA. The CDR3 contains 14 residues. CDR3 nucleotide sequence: TGTGCCAGCAGCTTTGGGGGAGATAGAGATACGCAGTATTTT. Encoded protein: CASSFGGDRDTQYF.

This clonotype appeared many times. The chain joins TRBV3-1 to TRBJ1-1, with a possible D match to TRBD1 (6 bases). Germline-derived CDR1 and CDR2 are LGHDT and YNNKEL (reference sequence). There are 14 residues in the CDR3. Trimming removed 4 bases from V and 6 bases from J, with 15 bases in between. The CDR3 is CASSPLDRTAEAFF. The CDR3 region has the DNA TGTGCCAGCAGCCCCCTGGACAGAACCGCTGAAGCTTTCTTT.

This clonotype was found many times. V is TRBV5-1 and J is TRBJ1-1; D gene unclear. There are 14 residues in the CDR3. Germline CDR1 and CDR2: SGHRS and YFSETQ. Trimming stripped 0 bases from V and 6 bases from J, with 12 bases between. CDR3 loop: CASSLELTKAEAFF. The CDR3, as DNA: TGCGCCAGCAGCTTGGAATTGACGAAGGCTGAAGCTTTCTTT.

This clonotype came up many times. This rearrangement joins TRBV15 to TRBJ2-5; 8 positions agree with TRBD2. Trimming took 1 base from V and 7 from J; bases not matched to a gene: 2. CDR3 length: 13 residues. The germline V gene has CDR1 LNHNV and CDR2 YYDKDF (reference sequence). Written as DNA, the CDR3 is TGTGCCACCAGCAGAGGAACTAGCGGGACCCAGTACTTC. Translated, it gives CATSRGTSGTQYF.

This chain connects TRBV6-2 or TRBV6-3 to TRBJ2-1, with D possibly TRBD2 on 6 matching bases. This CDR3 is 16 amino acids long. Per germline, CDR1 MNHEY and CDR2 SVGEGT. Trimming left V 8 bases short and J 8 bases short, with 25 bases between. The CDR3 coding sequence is TGTGCCAGCTCAACCCGACGCCCCCCCTCGGGAGATGAGCAGTTCTTC. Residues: CASSTRRPPSGDEQFF.

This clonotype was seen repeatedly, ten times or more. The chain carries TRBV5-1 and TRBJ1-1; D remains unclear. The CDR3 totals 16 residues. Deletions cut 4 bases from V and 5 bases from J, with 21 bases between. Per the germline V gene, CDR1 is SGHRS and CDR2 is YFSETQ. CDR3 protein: CASSLRSLERGTEAFF. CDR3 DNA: TGCGCCAGCAGCCTCCGCTCCTTGGAAAGAGGGACTGAAGCTTTCTTT.